A selection of T cell receptor beta chains follows, all from one sample in a study of OX40 agonist ivuxolimab in advanced cancers. This table comes from immunoSEQ multiplex PCR, and its TCRdb copy is limited to in-frame clones, with some not included. The table includes about 80,000 clones, 80% to 90% detected once. The sequencing used CD4+ or CD8+ T cells sorted from blood, collected in a trial of the OX40 agonist ivuxolimab. These TCRs come from an adult with an advanced solid tumor such as melanoma, head and neck, liver or kidney cancer. Each CDR3 is given with its conserved first and last residue. A D gene is named only where the DNA matches it firmly. Expanded clones are given a class, and other clones once, few, many or no size at all.

>NA|TRBD2|TRBV7-8|TRBJ2-3
TGTGCCAGCAGCTTACGGGCCCAGTTAGCGGGAGTGAGCACAGATACGCAGTATTTT
CASSLRAQLAGVSTDTQYF
>NA|TRBD1|TRBV7-8|TRBJ2-7
TGTGCCAGCAGCCGGGACAGGGAGCGCGAGCAGTACTTC
CASSRDREREQYF
>NA|NA|TRBV7-9|TRBJ2-3
TGTGCCAGCAGCCTCATGACAGGTTTAGATACGCAGTATTTT
CASSLMTGLDTQYF
>few|TRBD1|TRBV18|TRBJ1-2
TGTGCCAGCTCACCGAGGGGACAGGGGGAACATGGCTACACCTTC
CASSPRGQGEHGYTF
>NA|NA|TRBV5-1|TRBJ2-7
TGCGCCAGCAGCTCGGCAGGTGGGACAGCGGGGGCCTACGAGCAGTACTTC
CASSSAGGTAGAYEQYF
>NA|NA|TRBV5-1|TRBJ2-1
TGCGCCAGCAGCTTGGCCCAGGGTGGGTACAATGAGCAGTTCTTC
CASSLAQGGYNEQFF
>NA|NA|TRBV11-2|TRBJ1-1
TGTGCCAGCAGCTTCCTCTCGAACACTGAAGCTTTCTTT
CASSFLSNTEAFF
>NA|TRBD1|TRBV6-1|TRBJ2-2
TGTGCCAGCACCTCGGACAGGGCGGCCGGGGAGCTGTTTTTT
CASTSDRAAGELFF
>NA|TRBD1|TRBV28|TRBJ1-1
TGTGCCAGCAGTCTAGGACAGGTGAACACTGAAGCTTTCTTT
CASSLGQVNTEAFF
>NA|NA|TRBV4-1|TRBJ2-2
TGCGCCAGCACGTCCGGGCAGGGGAGCACCGGGGAGCTGTTTTTT
CASTSGQGSTGELFF
>NA|TRBD1|TRBV6-1|TRBJ1-2
TGTGCCAGCAGTAAAGGGACAGGTGGGGGTCCTAACTATGGCTACACCTTC
CASSKGTGGGPNYGYTF
>many|TRBD1|TRBV4-1|TRBJ1-4
TGCGCCAGCAGCGATGACAGGGAGAAAGAAAAACTGTTTTTT
CASSDDREKEKLFF
>once|TRBD1|TRBV18|TRBJ2-7
TGTGCCAGCTCACCTCCGGGACAGGCTGCCTACGAGCAGTACTTC
CASSPPGQAAYEQYF
>NA|NA|TRBV19|TRBJ2-7
TGTGCCAGTAAAGATCAGAAAGAGCAGTACTTC
CASKDQKEQYF
>NA|NA|TRBV11-2|TRBJ1-2
TGTGCCAGCAGCTTAAACCCCGGGGGGGTAGGGGACTATGGCTACACCTTC
CASSLNPGGVGDYGYTF
>once|TRBD2|TRBV7-2|TRBJ2-1
TGTGCCAGCAGCTTAACTAGCGGGACCAATGAGCAGTTCTTC
CASSLTSGTNEQFF
>NA|NA|TRBV5-1|TRBJ2-5
TGCGCCAGCAGCTTGGAAAGGCCAGGAGAGACCCAGTACTTC
CASSLERPGETQYF
>NA|NA|TRBV5-1|TRBJ2-1
TGCGCCAGCAGTCCCGGGACGCTTTACAATGAGCAGTTCTTC
CASSPGTLYNEQFF
>NA|NA|TRBV11-2|TRBJ2-1
TGTGCCAGCAGCTCCCTCCAGGAGCAGTTCTTC
CASSSLQEQFF
>NA|NA|TRBV5-1|TRBJ2-6
TGCGCCAGCAGCTTGGAAGTGGGGTCTGGGGCCAACGTCCTGACTTTC
CASSLEVGSGANVLTF
>NA|NA|TRBV10-3|TRBJ1-1
TGTGCCATCAGCCCCGGATCAGGCCCTGAAGCTTTCTTT
CAISPGSGPEAFF
>NA|TRBD1|TRBV5-1|TRBJ1-5
TGCGCCAGCAGCTTAGGCAGGGGGTTGAATCAGCCCCAGCATTTT
CASSLGRGLNQPQHF
>NA|NA|TRBV5-1|TRBJ1-3
TGCGCCAGCAGCTTTGGAAACACCATATATTTT
CASSFGNTIYF
>NA|NA|TRBV2|TRBJ2-1
TGTGCCAGCAAGGCCCAGGCCGCATCCTACAATGAGCAGTTCTTC
CASKAQAASYNEQFF
>NA|NA|TRBV28|TRBJ1-4
TGTGCCAGCAGTACCCGGATGAGGGTCTCGGAACTGTTTTTT
CASSTRMRVSELFF
>NA|NA|TRBV6-1|TRBJ2-7
TGTGCCGGGGGGAGGACAAGGGAGCAGTACTTC
CAGGRTREQYF
>NA|TRBD1|TRBV28|TRBJ1-6
TGTGCCAGCACTTATTCCGACAGGGGGGACTCACCCCTCCACTTT
CASTYSDRGDSPLHF
>NA|NA|TRBV30|TRBJ2-7
TGTGCCTCCCACCAAACGGGGGTGCACGAGCAGTACTTC
CASHQTGVHEQYF
>NA|TRBD1|TRBV7-2|TRBJ1-6
TGTGCCAGCAGCCCACAGGGGGTGGTTTCACCCCTCCACTTT
CASSPQGVVSPLHF
>NA|NA|TRBV5-1|TRBJ1-1
TGCGCCAGCAGCGTTGGTGGGGTGGGGACTGAAGCTTTCTTT
CASSVGGVGTEAFF